This TCR beta chain was captured in a study of T cells in Graves' hyperthyroidism and ophthalmopathy. Regions amplified from RNA transcripts were the TCR beta CDR3 regions. Researchers ran a first-round RT-PCR on the TCR CDR3 using the HTBI primer set. TCRdb reanalysed the multiplex PCR reads using MiXCR and keeps one entry per CDR3 protein. The data contain around 800,000 distinct CDR3 sequences, 38% of them singletons. This clonotype was recorded many times. CDR1 is SNHLY, CDR2 FYNNEI, per germline. This CDR3 region has 12 residues. The germline V and J ends were trimmed by 5 bases and 11 bases, with 15 bases remaining between them.

V is TRBV2 and J is TRBJ1-1; D might be TRBD1 (5 bases). Material for sequencing was blood. The TCR was taken from a man younger than 35 with Graves' hyperthyroidism. In DNA, the CDR3 is TGTGCCAGCAGTTCCCATCCCTCAGGGGCTTTCTTT. Translating gives CASSSHPSGAFF.